These 7 T cell receptor beta chains originate from one sample sequenced in a study of cytomegalovirus exposure and HLA in healthy donors. Primers: 60 Vbeta forward and 13 Jbeta reverse. This table comes from immunoSEQ multiplex PCR, and its TCRdb copy is limited to in-frame clones, with some not included. This sample's table has approximately 140,000 clones. The sequencing sample was made of PBMCs. The origin of the receptors is a woman between 40 and 50 years old in good health and CMV-seronegative.

The chain is built from TRBV5-6 and TRBJ1-1; D remains unclear. Trimming stripped 0 bases from V and 1 base from J, with 4 bases between. The length of the CDR3 is 13 residues. Germline V gene lookup returns CDR1 SGHDT and CDR2 YYEEEE. The chain's CDR3 is CASSLAGNTEAFF. In nucleotides, the CDR3 is TGTGCCAGCAGCTTGGCCGGGAACACTGAAGCTTTCTTT.

The V and J genes are TRBV18 and TRBJ1-2; maybe TRBD1 (5 bases). The length of the CDR3 is 15 residues. Per the germline V gene, CDR1 is KGHSH and CDR2 is LQKENI. The V gene lost 3 bases and the J gene lost 1 base, with 12 bases spanning the gap. The CDR3 loop is CASSPQGGVNYGYTF. CDR3 nucleotides: TGTGCCAGCTCACCCCAGGGAGGGGTTAACTATGGCTACACCTTC.

The J gene is TRBJ2-7, the V gene TRBV19; 8 bases are shared with TRBD1. Germline values: CDR1 LNHDA, CDR2 SQIVND (reference sequence). This CDR3 is 13 amino acids long. The V and J ends lost 6 bases and 7 bases, in that order; junction bases with no gene match: 8. As DNA, the CDR3 is TGTGCCAGTAGGCAGGACAGGGCGAGGGAGCAGTACTTC. Translation: CASRQDRAREQYF.

As to this clone: Compared with germline, one end of the junction differs, possibly owing to a read error. The chain has TRBV29-1 and TRBJ1-2, with 12 bases aligning to TRBD1. The CDR3 covers 12 residues. Germline V gene sequence: CDR1 SQVTM, CDR2 ANQGSEA. The CDR3 DNA sequence: TGCAGCGTTGTGCGGGACAGGGGGCGGCCCATCTTC. Translating it yields CSVVRDRGRPIF.

The J gene is TRBJ1-1, the V gene TRBV11-1; no clear D. This CDR3 contains 13 residues. The germline V and J ends were trimmed by 2 bases and 4 bases, with 8 bases remaining between them. Germline V gene sequence: CDR1 SGHAT, CDR2 FQDESV (reference sequence). The CDR3 DNA follows: TGTGCCAGCAGCTTACCCGCGGCCACTGAAGCTTTCTTT. Translation gives CASSLPAATEAFF. Supplemented by reference TRBV11-1 and TRBJ1-1, the full variable domain reads EAEVAQSPRYKITEKSQAVAFWCDPISGHATLYWYRQILGQGPELLVQFQDESVVDDSQLPKDRFSAERLKGVDSTLKIQPAELGDSAMYLCASSLPAATEAFFGQGTRLTVV.

The J gene is TRBJ2-4, the V gene TRBV5-4; possible D gene TRBD1, 6 bases. CDR3 size: 15 residues. Germline assignment: CDR1 SGHNT and CDR2 YYREEE (reference sequence). Trimming cost V 4 bases and J 1 base, with 12 bases left between them. The DNA of the CDR3 is TGTGCCAGCAGCGCCCAGGGGTTCGCCAAAAACATTCAGTACTTC. Its translation: CASSAQGFAKNIQYF.

The rearrangement links TRBV28 to TRBJ2-7; the match to TRBD2 covers 11 bases. Trimming removed 5 bases from V and 2 bases from J; junction bases left unmatched: 17. CDR3 length: 19 residues. The V gene's germline CDR1 is MDHEN and CDR2 SYDVKM. CDR3 protein: CASSTNLAGGHNSPYEQYV. In nucleotides, the CDR3 is TGTGCCAGCAGTACCAATCTAGCGGGGGGTCATAATTCTCCCTACGAGCAGTACGTC.